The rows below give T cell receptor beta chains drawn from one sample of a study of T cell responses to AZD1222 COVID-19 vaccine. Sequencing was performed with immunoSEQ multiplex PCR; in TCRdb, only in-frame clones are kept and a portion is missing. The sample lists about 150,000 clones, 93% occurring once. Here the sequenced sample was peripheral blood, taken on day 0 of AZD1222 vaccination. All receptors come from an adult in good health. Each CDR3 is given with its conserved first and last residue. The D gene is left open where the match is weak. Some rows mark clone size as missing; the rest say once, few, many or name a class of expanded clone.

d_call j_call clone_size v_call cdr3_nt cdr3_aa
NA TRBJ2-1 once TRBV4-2 TGTGCCAGCAGCCAAGACCAGGGTTCCTACAATGAGCAGTTCTTC CASSQDQGSYNEQFF
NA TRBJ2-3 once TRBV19 TGTGCCAGTAGTAGTTACGGTGCAGATACGCAGTATTTT CASSSYGADTQYF
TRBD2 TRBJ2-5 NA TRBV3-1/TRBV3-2 TGTGCCAGCAGCCCTCGACTAGCGGGCGGTGGAGAGACCCAGTACTTC CASSPRLAGGGETQYF
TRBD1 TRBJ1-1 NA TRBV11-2 TGTGCCAGCAGCTTGCGACCGGGACAGGGGTACACTGAAGCTTTCTTT CASSLRPGQGYTEAFF
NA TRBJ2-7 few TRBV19 TGTGCCAGTAGTACATCCCCAGGGAGCTCCTACGAGCAGTACTTC CASSTSPGSSYEQYF
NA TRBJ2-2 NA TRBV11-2 TGTGCCAGCAGCTGGGACGTGGACACCGGGGAGCTGTTTTTT CASSWDVDTGELFF
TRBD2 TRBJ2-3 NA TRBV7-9 TGTGCCAGCAGCGGGACTAGCGTCACAGATACGCAGTATTTT CASSGTSVTDTQYF
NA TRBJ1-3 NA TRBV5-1 TGCGCCAGCAGCGAAGACGTAACCTCTGGAAACACCATATATTTT CASSEDVTSGNTIYF
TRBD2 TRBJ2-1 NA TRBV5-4 TGTGCCAGCAGCTCCCCCCCAAGCGGGGGAAACAATGAGCAGTTCTTC CASSSPPSGGNNEQFF
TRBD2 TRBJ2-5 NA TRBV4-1 TGCGCCAGCAGCCAATTGGTCCGGGGGGCCCAGTACTTC CASSQLVRGAQYF
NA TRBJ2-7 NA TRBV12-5 TGTGCTAGTGGTTTGAAGGCGGGACTCTCCTACGAGCAGTACTTC CASGLKAGLSYEQYF
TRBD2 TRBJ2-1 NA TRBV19 TGTGCCAGTAGTAAGGAAGGACTAGCGGAGTACAATGAGCAGTTCTTC CASSKEGLAEYNEQFF
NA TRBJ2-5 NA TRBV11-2 TGTGCCAGCAGCTATTACCGGAGGGGGGCAGGAGAGACCCAGTACTTC CASSYYRRGAGETQYF
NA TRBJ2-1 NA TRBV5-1 TGCGCCAGCACCGGGAGCTCCTACAATGAGCAGTTCTTC CASTGSSYNEQFF
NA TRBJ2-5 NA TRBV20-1 TGCAGTGCTATTGAGGAGCAAGAGACCCAGTACTTC CSAIEEQETQYF
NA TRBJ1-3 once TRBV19 TGTGCCAGTAGTGTAAGCTCTGGAAACACCATATATTTT CASSVSSGNTIYF
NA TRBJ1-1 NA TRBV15 TGTGCCACCAGCAGAGACCAGAACACTGAAGCTTTCTTT CATSRDQNTEAFF
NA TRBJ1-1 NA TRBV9 TGTGCCAGCAGCGTAGGGGCAGATAACACTGAAGCTTTCTTT CASSVGADNTEAFF
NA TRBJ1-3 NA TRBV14 TGTGCCAGCAGCCGTCCGGGGCGGGGAAACACCATATATTTT CASSRPGRGNTIYF
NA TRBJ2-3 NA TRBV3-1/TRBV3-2 TGTGCCAGCAGCCAAGATGCGAGCACAGATACGCAGTATTTT CASSQDASTDTQYF
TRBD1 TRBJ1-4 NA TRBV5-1 TGCGCCAGCAGGGACAGGTCTACTAATGAAAAACTGTTTTTT CASRDRSTNEKLFF
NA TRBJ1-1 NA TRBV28 TGTGCCAGCACCTCCGGGACCGCCTTTAAAGAGGGTACTGAAGCTTTCTTT CASTSGTAFKEGTEAFF
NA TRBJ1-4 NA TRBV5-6 TGTGCCAGCAGCTTGGGTTTTAGTACAACTAATGAAAAACTGTTTTTT CASSLGFSTTNEKLFF
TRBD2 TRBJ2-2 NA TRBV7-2 TGTGCCAGCAGCTCCGGCCGACTGACTAGCGGGACCTACACCGGGGAGCTGTTTTTT CASSSGRLTSGTYTGELFF
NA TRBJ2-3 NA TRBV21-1 TGTGCCAGCAGCAAAGATCCTAGCGGGAGAGGAGATACGCAGTATTTT CASSKDPSGRGDTQYF
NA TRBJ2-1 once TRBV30 TGTGCCTGGAGTGTTGGCAATGAGCAGTTCTTC CAWSVGNEQFF
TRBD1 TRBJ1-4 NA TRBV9 TGTGCCAGCAGCCTAGGACAGGGGGGAAATGAAAAACTGTTTTTT CASSLGQGGNEKLFF
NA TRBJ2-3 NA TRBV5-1 TGCGCCAGCAACGTCTGGGCAGGGGGCACAGATACGCAGTATTTT CASNVWAGGTDTQYF
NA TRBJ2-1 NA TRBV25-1 TGTGCCAGCAGTACCCGCTCAGGGTCCAGCTCCTACAATGAGCAGTTCTTC CASSTRSGSSSYNEQFF
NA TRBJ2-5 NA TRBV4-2 TGTGCCAGCAGCCAAGTGGGCGGCCAAGAGACCCAGTACTTC CASSQVGGQETQYF
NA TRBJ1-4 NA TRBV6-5 TGTGCCAGCAGCCGGTCGTTTAATGAAAAACTGTTTTTT CASSRSFNEKLFF
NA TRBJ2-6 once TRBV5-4 TGTGCCAGCAGCTCACCCCAGGGACCCGGGGCCAACGTCCTGACTTTC CASSSPQGPGANVLTF
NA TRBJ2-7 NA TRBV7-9 TGTGCCAGCAGCTCCCCGACAGGACCCTACGAGCAGTACTTC CASSSPTGPYEQYF
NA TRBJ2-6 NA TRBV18 TGTGCCAGCTCACCAGTCGGGTTCTCTGGGGCCAACGTCCTGACTTTC CASSPVGFSGANVLTF
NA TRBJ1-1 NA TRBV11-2 TGTGCCAGCAGCCCAGGTTCGAACACTGAAGCTTTCTTT CASSPGSNTEAFF
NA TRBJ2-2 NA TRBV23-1 TGCGCCAGCAGTCAGGGGGACCCGAACACCGGGGAGCTGTTTTTT CASSQGDPNTGELFF
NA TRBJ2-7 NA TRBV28 TGTGCCAGCAGTTTGGGGGTAACCTACGAGCAGTACTTC CASSLGVTYEQYF
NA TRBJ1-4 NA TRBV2 TGTGCCAGCAAGGGACGCCAGTCTGAAAAACTGTTTTTT CASKGRQSEKLFF
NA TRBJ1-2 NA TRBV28 TGTGCCAGCAGGGACAGTTCGGATAGCTATGGCTACACCTTC CASRDSSDSYGYTF
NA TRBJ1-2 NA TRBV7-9 TGTGCCAGCAGCTCCGGGGGATGGCTTGATGGCTACACCTTC CASSSGGWLDGYTF
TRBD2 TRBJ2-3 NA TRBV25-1 TGTGCCAGCAGTTTGCGGGAGGGCCCCAAAGATACGCAGTATTTT CASSLREGPKDTQYF
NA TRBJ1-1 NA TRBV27 TGTGCCAGCAGTTTTGTGGGTGACACTGAAGCTTTCTTT CASSFVGDTEAFF
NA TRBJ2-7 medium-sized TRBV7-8 TGTGCCAGCAGCTTAACAGGGTTCTCCTACGAGCAGTACTTC CASSLTGFSYEQYF
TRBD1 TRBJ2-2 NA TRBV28 TGTGCCAGCAGTTTACCGCAGGGGGCTAGCACCGGGGAGCTGTTTTTT CASSLPQGASTGELFF
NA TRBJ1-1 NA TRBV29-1 TGCAGCGTTGAATCGGGCAGGGCTCGCACTGAAGCTTTCTTT CSVESGRARTEAFF
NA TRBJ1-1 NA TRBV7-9 TGTGCCAGCAGCTTGGCGGGCAGAGGCACTGAAGCTTTCTTT CASSLAGRGTEAFF
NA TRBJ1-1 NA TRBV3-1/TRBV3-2 TGTGCCAGCAGTCCCCCAGCAGGGACGAACACTGAAGCTTTCTTT CASSPPAGTNTEAFF